This T cell receptor beta chain was recorded in a study of blood T cell repertoires in COVID-19. Study at large: Sites in the United States, Italy and Spain provided acute and convalescent COVID-19 samples.

Original methodology: The assay estimated nucleated cells by amplifying reference gene primers. The protocol was immunoSEQ multiplex PCR, while the TCRdb copy is restricted to in-frame clones and leaves out a portion. V and J calls and clone size come straight from that table; D and trimming were deduced from the DNA. This table has over 250,000 clones, approximately 88% appearing once. The clonotype comes from a woman aged 25-40 years with acute or convalescent COVID-19. Sequencing used peripheral blood.

The CDR3 reads CASSLSTRGRSTYEQYF. In nucleotides, the CDR3 is TGTGCCAGCAGTTTATCGACTCGCGGGAGGTCCACCTACGAGCAGTACTTC. The chain combines TRBV27 with TRBJ2-7, with 8 bases that match TRBD2. The CDR3 sequence is 17 residues long. Germline-derived CDR1 and CDR2 are MNHEY and SMNVEV (reference sequence). The V segment lost 0 bases and the J segment 2 bases; nucleotides outside the gene matches: 9.